This record looks at one TCR beta chain sequence and its context. Its specificity is unknown. This entry belongs to a study of shared clonotypes between healthy human individuals. Study observations and caveats: Only a few donors were included, so the genetic and exposure-history diversity represented was limited.

Trimming at V came to 5 bases and at J to 6 bases, leaving 7 bases not matched to a gene. CDR3 size: 16 residues. From germline, CDR1 is SGHTA and CDR2 FQGNSA. TCRdb's table, derived via immunoSEQ multiplex PCR, lists solely in-frame clones and lacks some. The repertoire has around 500,000 clones, around four fifths of them found once; the top ten carry around 12%. Sequenced sample: PBMCs. The chain has TRBV7-2 and TRBJ2-1; 13 bases agree with TRBD2. The clonotype comes from a woman in her forties in good health. Some clones in this sample may be carry-over from other donors' samples. CDR3 loop: CASSPRGLAGANEQFF. The CDR3 nucleotides read TGTGCCAGCAGCCCCCGCGGACTAGCGGGAGCCAATGAGCAGTTCTTC.